The T cell receptor (beta chain) described here comes from a study of T cells in Graves' hyperthyroidism and ophthalmopathy (dated by TCRdb to the late 2010s). Notes on the research overall: Peripheral blood samples were taken at the time of initial diagnosis, prior to any treatment. TCR V-J signatures able to tell the groups apart were searched for in a discovery cohort of some 97 patients, of whom 43 had Graves' ophthalmopathy and around 57 had stable Graves' hyperthyroidism. An independent validation cohort of 18 to 20 hyperthyroidism patients and about 15 patients who later progressed to ophthalmopathy tested prospective prediction of ophthalmopathy. The 95 to 100 discovery patients were randomly divided into training and test sets at a 7:3 ratio. The study also compared thyroid tissue and blood T-cell repertoires from more than five Graves' hyperthyroidism patients. After blood sampling, hyperthyroidism patients were treated with methimazole at a starting dose of 30 mg daily, and ophthalmopathy patients were treated with high-dose intravenous methylprednisolone. The paper describes TCR Vbeta CDR3 sequencing of 140 or so peripheral blood samples, made up of some 40 ophthalmopathy patients, 70 to 75 hyperthyroidism patients and 17 progressor patients.

Hyperthyroidism patients were newly diagnosed, with disease duration under 2 months, and aged 18 to 65 years. Patients with uncontrolled infections, other autoimmune diseases, pregnancy or lactation were excluded. Diagnoses relied on clinical symptoms, serum thyroxine and TRAb, thyroid ultrasound and orbital computed tomography. For progressor patients, blood was drawn at the first diagnosis of hyperthyroidism, before any ophthalmopathy symptoms had appeared. PBMCs were isolated from about 10 ml of fresh peripheral blood by Ficoll-Paque density gradient centrifugation. Patients classed as progressors first received a Graves' hyperthyroidism diagnosis and then went on to develop ophthalmopathy during follow-up. Total RNA was extracted using Trizol reagent, and RNA quality was assessed on an Agilent 2100 Bioanalyzer. Spanning cysteine to phenylalanine, the CDR3 consists of 17 amino acids. The sequence is cut down to CDR3 DNA, 51 bases in frame from base 1. V and J are trimmed by 2 bases and 3 bases, and the gene matches miss 6 bases of the junction. CDR1 and CDR2, per the germline V gene, are SGHTA and FQGTGA.

General conclusions and limits of the study: In cross-validation, a model built on a 13 V-J signature told ophthalmopathy apart from stable hyperthyroidism with over 85% sensitivity and about 81% specificity, and in testing the same model reached 80%/75%. During validation, the model predicted progression to ophthalmopathy a median of about 6.3 months ahead of onset, with almost 71% sensitivity and less than 85% specificity. Blood samples also contained most of the expanded thyroid clonotypes (frequency above 0.001), which suggests that blood repertoires may reflect thyroid immune responses. No statistical method was used to fix the sample size in advance, and group allocation was not hidden from the investigators.

This clonotype occurred a few times. Its antigen target is currently unknown. No much larger clone is present one base from it, and per-base qualities are unavailable. Amplification of TCR beta CDR3 regions was carried out from RNA transcripts. The first round of RT-PCR for the TCR CDR3 was performed with the HTBI primer set and the Qiagen OneStep RT-PCR kit. A second multiplex PCR round built the libraries, followed by size selection and purification. Sequencing of the libraries was done on an Illumina HiSeq2000 using paired-end 100 bp reads. On the authors' methods: SOAPnuke was used to process the raw data, throwing out any read that contained adapters or uncalled bases, had a mean Phred below 15, or lacked an exact constant-primer or identifier match. High-quality paired reads were merged using COPE v1.2.5, and each unique nucleotide sequence was defined as a clonotype. MiTCR v1.1 was used to align clonotypes to the IMGT TRBV, TRBD and TRBJ reference segments. The analysis included only V-J combinations with a frequency above 0.0001, which together covered approximately 99% of the repertoires. A TCS score was defined as the ratio between F50 (clonal expansion) and ExV (chaos), using BLOSUM62-based TCRdist between CDR3 peptides within each V-J. Welch's t-statistics and random forest reduced roughly 540 V-J features to 13, which were used in a naive Bayes classifier (R e1071). TCRdb reworked the public reads: Q25 trimming with fastp, MiXCR clone assembly, productive beta chains retained. Rows with a matching CDR3 protein are joined into one entry that keeps the most common DNA and genes. The V and J calls were not made by the authors but by TCRdb's processing. The sample contains 730,000 or so distinct CDR3 sequences, around a sixth of them found a single time. 15% to 20% of the sample lies in the top ten.

Here the chain combines TRBV7-3 and TRBJ2-1, with TRBD1 matching 11 junction bases. This clonotype was obtained from a woman in her 50s with Graves' hyperthyroidism that later progressed to Graves' ophthalmopathy. Sequenced sample: blood. Read as DNA, the sequence is TGTGCCAGCAGCTTAGACCCGGGACAGGGGGTCTACAATGAGCAGTTCTTC. This yields the protein CASSLDPGQGVYNEQFF.